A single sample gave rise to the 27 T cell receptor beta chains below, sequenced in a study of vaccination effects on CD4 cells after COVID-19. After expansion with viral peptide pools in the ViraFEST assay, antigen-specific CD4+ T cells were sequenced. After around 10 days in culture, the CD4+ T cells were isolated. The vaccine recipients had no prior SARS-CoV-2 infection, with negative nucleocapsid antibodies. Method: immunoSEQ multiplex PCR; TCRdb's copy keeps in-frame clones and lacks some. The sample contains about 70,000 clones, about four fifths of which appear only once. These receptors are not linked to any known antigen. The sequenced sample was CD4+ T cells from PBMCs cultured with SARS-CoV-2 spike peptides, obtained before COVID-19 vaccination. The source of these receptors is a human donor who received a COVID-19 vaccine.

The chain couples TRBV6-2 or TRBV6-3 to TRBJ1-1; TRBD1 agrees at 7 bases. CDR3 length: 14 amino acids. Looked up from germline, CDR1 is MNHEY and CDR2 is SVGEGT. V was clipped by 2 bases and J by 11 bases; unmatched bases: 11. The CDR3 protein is CASSYPRGQSRAFF. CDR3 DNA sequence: TGTGCCAGCAGTTACCCGAGGGGACAGAGTCGGGCTTTCTTT.

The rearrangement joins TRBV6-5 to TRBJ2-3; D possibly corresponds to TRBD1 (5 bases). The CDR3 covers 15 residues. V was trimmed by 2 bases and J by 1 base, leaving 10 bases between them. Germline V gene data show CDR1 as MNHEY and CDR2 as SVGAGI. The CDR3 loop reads CASSYIRGGTDTQYF. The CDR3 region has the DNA TGTGCCAGCAGTTACATAAGGGGCGGCACAGATACGCAGTATTTT.

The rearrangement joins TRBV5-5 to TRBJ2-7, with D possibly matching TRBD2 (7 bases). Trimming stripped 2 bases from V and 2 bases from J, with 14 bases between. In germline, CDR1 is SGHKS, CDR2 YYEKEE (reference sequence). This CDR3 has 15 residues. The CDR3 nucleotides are TGTGCCAGCAGCTTTGGACCCGGGGGGCCCTACGAGCAGTACGTC. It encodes CASSFGPGGPYEQYV.

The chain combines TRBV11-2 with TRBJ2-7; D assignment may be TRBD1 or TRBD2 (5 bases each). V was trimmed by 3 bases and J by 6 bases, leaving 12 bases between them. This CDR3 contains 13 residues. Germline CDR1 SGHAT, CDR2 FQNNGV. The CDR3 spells CASSFSRGGEQYV. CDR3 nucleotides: TGTGCCAGCAGCTTCTCTCGGGGCGGCGAGCAGTACGTC.

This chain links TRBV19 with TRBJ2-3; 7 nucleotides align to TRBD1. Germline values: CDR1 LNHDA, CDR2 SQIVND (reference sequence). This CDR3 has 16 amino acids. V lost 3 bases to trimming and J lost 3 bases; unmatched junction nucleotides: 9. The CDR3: CASSMGGSRGTDTQYF. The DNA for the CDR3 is TGTGCCAGTAGTATGGGTGGGTCCAGGGGGACAGATACGCAGTATTTT.

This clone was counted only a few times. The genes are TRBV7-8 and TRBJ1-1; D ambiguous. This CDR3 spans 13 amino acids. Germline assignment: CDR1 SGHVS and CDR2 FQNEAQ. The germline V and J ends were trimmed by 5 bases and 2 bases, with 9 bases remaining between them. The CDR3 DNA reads TGTGCCAGCAGCACAGTTAGCAACACTGAAGCTTTCTTT. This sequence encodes CASSTVSNTEAFF.

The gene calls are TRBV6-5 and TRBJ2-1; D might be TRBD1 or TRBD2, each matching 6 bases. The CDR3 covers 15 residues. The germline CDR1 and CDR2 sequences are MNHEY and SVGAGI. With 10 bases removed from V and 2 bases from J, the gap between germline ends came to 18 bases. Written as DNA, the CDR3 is TGTGCCACGTGTAGGGGGGTAGCCGCCTACAATGAGCAGTTCTTC. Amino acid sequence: CATCRGVAAYNEQFF.

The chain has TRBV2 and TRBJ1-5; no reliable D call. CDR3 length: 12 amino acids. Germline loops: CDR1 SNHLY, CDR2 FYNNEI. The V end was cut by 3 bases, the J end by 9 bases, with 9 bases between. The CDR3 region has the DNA TGTGCCAGCAGTGACCGGTTAACGCCCCAGCATTTT. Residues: CASSDRLTPQHF.

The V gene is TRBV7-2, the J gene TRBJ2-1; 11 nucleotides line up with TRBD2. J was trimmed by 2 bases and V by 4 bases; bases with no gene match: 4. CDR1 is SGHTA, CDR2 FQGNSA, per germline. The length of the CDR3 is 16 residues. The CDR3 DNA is TGTGCCAGCAGCTATCGACTAGCGGGGACCTACAATGAGCAGTTCTTC. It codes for CASSYRLAGTYNEQFF.

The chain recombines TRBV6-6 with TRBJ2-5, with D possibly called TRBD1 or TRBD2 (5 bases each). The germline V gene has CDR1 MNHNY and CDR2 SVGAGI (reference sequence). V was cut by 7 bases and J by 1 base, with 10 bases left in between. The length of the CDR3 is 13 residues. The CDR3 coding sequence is TGTGCCAGCAAGGTGAGGGGCCAAGAGACCCAGTACTTC. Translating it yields CASKVRGQETQYF.

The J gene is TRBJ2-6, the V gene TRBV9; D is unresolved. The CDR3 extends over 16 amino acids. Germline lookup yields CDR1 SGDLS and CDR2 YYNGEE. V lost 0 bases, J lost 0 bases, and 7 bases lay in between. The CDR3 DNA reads TGTGCCAGCAGCGTAGAGCCCTTCTCTGGGGCCAACGTCCTGACTTTC. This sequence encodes CASSVEPFSGANVLTF.

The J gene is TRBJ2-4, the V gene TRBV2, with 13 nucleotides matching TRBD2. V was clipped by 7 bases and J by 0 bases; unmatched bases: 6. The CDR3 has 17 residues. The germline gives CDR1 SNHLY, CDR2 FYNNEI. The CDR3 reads CASKGLAGTLAKNIQYF. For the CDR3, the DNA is TGTGCCAGCAAGGGACTAGCGGGGACACTAGCCAAAAACATTCAGTACTTC.

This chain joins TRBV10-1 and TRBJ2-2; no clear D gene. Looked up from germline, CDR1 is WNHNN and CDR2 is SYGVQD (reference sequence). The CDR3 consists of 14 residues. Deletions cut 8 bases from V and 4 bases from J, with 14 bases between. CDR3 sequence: CASSQELATGELFF. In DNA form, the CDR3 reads TGCGCCAGCTCTCAGGAGTTAGCCACCGGGGAGCTGTTTTTT.

The CDR3 region has the DNA TGTGCCAGCAGTACGTCCGCCGGGACAGGGGAAAAACTGTTTTTT. It translates to CASSTSAGTGEKLFF. The gene calls are TRBV28 and TRBJ1-4; 9 bases agree with TRBD1. With 5 bases clipped from V and 8 bases from J, the junction kept 9 bases outside the gene matches. The CDR3 totals 15 residues. Germline loops: CDR1 MDHEN, CDR2 SYDVKM. The full variable domain, in which reference TRBV28 and TRBJ1-4 provide the parts outside the CDR3, is DVKVTQSSRYLVKRTGEKVFLECVQDMDHENMFWYRQDPGLGLRLIYFSYDVKMKEKGDIPEGYSVSREKKERFSLILESASTNQTSMYLCASSTSAGTGEKLFFGSGTQLSVL.

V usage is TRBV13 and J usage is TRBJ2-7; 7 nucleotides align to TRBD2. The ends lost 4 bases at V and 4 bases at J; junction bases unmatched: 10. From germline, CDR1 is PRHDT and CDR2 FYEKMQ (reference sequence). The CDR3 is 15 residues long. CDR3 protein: CASSSSLGGIYEQYV. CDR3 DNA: TGTGCCAGCAGCTCTTCATTGGGGGGGATTTACGAGCAGTACGTC.

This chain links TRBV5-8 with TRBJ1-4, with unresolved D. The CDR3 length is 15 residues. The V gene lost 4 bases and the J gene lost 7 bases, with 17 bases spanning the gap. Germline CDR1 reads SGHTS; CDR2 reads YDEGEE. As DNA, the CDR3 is TGTGCCAGCAGCCCACGGGTCCCCCGCGGTGAAAAACTGTTTTTT. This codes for CASSPRVPRGEKLFF.

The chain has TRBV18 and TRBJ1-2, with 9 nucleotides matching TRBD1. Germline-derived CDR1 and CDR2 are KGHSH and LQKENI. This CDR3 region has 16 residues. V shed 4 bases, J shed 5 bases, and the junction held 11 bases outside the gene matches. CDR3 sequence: CASSLTGGVVDYGYTF. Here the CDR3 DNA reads TGTGCCAGCTCACTTACAGGGGGCGTAGTCGATTATGGCTACACCTTC.

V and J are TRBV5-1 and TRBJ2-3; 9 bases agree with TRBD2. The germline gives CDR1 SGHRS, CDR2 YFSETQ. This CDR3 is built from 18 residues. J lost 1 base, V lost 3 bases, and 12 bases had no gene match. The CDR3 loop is CASSWAAGGSGGTDTQYF. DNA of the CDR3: TGCGCCAGCAGCTGGGCAGCGGGGGGTTCGGGTGGCACAGATACGCAGTATTTT.

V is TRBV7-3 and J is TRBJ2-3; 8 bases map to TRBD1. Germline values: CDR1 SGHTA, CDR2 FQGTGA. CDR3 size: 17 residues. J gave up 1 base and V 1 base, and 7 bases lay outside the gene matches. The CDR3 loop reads CASSLNPRGLGTDTQYF. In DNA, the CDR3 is TGTGCCAGCAGCTTAAACCCCAGGGGGCTCGGCACAGATACGCAGTATTTT.

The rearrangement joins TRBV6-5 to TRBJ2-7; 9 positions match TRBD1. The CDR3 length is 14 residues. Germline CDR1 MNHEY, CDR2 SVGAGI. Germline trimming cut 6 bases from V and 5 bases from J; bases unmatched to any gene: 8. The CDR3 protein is CASRMTGGSDEQYV. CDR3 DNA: TGTGCCAGCAGAATGACAGGGGGGTCGGACGAGCAGTACGTC.

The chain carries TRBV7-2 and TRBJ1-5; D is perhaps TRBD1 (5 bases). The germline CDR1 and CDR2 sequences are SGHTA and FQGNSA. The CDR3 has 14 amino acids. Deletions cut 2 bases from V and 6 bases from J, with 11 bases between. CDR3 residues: CASSLPGLSQPQHF. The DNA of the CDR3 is TGTGCCAGCAGCTTACCGGGGCTCAGTCAGCCCCAGCATTTT.

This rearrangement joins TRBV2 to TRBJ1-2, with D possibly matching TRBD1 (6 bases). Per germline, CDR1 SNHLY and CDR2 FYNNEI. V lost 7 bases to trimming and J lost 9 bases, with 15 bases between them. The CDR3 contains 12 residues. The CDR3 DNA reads TGTGCCAGCAATTACCTAGGGACAAGCTACACCTTC. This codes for CASNYLGTSYTF.

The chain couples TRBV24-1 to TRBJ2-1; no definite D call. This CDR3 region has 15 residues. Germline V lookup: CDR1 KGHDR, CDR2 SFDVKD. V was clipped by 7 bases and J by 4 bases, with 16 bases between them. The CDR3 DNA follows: TGTGCCACCAGCCCTTATCAGGCCTCATACAATGAGCAGTTCTTC. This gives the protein CATSPYQASYNEQFF.

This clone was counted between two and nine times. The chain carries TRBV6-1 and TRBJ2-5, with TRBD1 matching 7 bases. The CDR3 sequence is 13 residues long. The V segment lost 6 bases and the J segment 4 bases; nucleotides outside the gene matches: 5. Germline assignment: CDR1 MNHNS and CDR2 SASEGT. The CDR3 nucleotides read TGTGCCAGCAGACCCGACAGGGCAGAGACCCAGTACTTC. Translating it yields CASRPDRAETQYF.

The CDR3 region has the DNA TGTGCCAGCACTCAAGGGGGGGGAGCTAACTATGGCTACACCTTC. Translation: CASTQGGGANYGYTF. V and J are TRBV6-5 and TRBJ1-2; D possibly corresponds to TRBD1 (6 bases). CDR3 size: 15 residues. From germline, CDR1 is MNHEY and CDR2 SVGAGI. Trimming took 7 bases from V and 0 from J, leaving 15 bases between them.

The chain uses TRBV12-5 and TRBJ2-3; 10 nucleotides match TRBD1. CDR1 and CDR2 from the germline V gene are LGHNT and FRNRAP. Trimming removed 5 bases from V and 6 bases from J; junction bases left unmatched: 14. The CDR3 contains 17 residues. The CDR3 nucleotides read TGTGCTAGTGGTCCCCTAGGTGGGACAGGGGAATCGGATACGCAGTATTTT. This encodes CASGPLGGTGESDTQYF. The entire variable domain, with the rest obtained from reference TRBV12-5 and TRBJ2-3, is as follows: DARVTQTPRHKVTEMGQEVTMRCQPILGHNTVFWYRQTMMQGLELLAYFRNRAPLDDSGMPKDRFSAEMPDATLATLKIQPSEPRDSAVYFCASGPLGGTGESDTQYFGPGTRLTVL.

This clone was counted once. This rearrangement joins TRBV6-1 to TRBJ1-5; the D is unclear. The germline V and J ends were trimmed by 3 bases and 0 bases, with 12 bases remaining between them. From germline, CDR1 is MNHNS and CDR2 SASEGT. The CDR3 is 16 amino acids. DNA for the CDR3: TGTGCCAGCAGTGAGTTGGACGGCAATAGCAATCAGCCCCAGCATTTT. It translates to CASSELDGNSNQPQHF.